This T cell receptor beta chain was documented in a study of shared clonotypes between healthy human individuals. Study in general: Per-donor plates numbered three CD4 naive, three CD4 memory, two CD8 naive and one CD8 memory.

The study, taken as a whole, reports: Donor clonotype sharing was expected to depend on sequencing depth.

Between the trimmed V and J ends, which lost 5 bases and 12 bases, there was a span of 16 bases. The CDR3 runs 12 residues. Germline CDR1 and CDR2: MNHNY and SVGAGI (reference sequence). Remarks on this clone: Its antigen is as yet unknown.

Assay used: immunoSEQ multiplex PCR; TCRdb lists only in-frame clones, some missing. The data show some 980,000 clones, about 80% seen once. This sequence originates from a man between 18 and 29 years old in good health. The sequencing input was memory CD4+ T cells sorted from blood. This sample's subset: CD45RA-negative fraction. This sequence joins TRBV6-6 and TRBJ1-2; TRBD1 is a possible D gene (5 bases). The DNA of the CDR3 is TGTGCCAGCAGTCCACCCGGGACTCACGACACCTTC. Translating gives CASSPPGTHDTF.